The text below deals with one T cell receptor beta chain. Antigen: not known. The length of the CDR3 is 14 residues. V lost 4 bases to trimming and J lost 8 bases, with 17 bases between them. The germline CDR1 and CDR2 sequences are SNHLY and FYNNEI. Use of 60 Vbeta and 13 Jbeta primers characterized the PCR. Profiled with immunoSEQ multiplex PCR; TCRdb holds only in-frame clones, not every one. Seen here are some 130,000 clones, around three quarters observed once, and the top ten hold around 3.1%. This specimen comes from a study of cytomegalovirus exposure and HLA in healthy donors. General observations from the study: Further analysis was carried out later, and it showed several of the most significant clusters appearing linked to common viral pathogens.

The J gene is TRBJ1-1, the V gene TRBV2; D is possibly TRBD1 (5 bases). Specimen: PBMCs. This receptor was taken from a man aged 35-49 years in good health and CMV-seronegative. DNA of the CDR3: TGTGCCAGCAGTGTGGGTCGGGTGGGGGGAGAAGCTTTCTTT. The encoded protein is CASSVGRVGGEAFF.